Each of the 24 T cell receptor beta chains below was sequenced from the same sample in a study of T cells expressing NK-cell markers. TCRdb re-called the 5' RACE reads and shows each CDR3 protein once, DNA omitted. The repertoire table contains a few hundred thousand distinct CDR3 sequences. The specimen sequenced was blood T cells: a sorted CD56 or NKG2C T cell subset, CD4+ or CD8+ T cells, or bulk PBMC T cells (not recorded which). Source of these receptors: a man between 18 and 29 years old in good health.

V is TRBV4-1 and J is TRBJ1-2; TCRdb lists TRBD1, though no DNA is available to test this call. This CDR3 is 16 amino acids long. The V gene's germline CDR1 is MGHRA and CDR2 YSYEKL. The CDR3 reads CASSQDWSGANYGYTF.

The chain is built from TRBV6-1 and TRBJ2-5; the D gene TCRdb calls, TRBD1, cannot be checked with no DNA. The germline CDR1 and CDR2 sequences are MNHNS and SASEGT. This CDR3 spans 15 amino acids. CDR3 loop: CASLWSGSTRETQYF.

V and J are TRBV7-2 and TRBJ1-1. The germline gives CDR1 SGHTA, CDR2 FQGNSA. The CDR3 is made up of 13 amino acids. The CDR3: CASSSRQVLEAFF.

The CDR3 spells CSARPPGLAYDEQFF. This chain uses TRBV20-1 with TRBJ2-1; the D call of TRBD2 rests on TCRdb alone, since no DNA is present to check it. CDR3 length: 15 amino acids. Germline V lookup: CDR1 DFQATT, CDR2 SNEGSKA (reference sequence).

This chain's CDR3 is CASIRGNDYGYTF. The chain has TRBV5-5 and TRBJ1-2; TCRdb indicates TRBD1, and absent DNA this call remains unverified. Germline CDR1 reads SGHKS; CDR2 reads YYEKEE (reference sequence). There are 13 residues in the CDR3.

The rearrangement links TRBV18 to TRBJ2-7. The CDR3 covers 13 residues. Germline CDR1 and CDR2: KGHSH and LQKENI. The chain's CDR3 is CASSPGPEYEQYF.

The J gene is TRBJ2-2, the V gene TRBV7-2; TCRdb's D gene call, TRBD1, goes unchecked for lack of DNA. Germline V gives CDR1 SGHTA, CDR2 FQGNSA. This CDR3 has 17 amino acids. The CDR3 here is CASSRTGTGIVAGELFF.

This sequence joins TRBV7-2 and TRBJ2-2; TCRdb outputs TRBD2, but without DNA this stays unchecked. From germline, CDR1 is SGHTA and CDR2 FQGNSA. This CDR3 is 17 amino acids long. The CDR3 spells CASSLRGRLAGGGELFF. The full variable domain, with the rest looked up from reference TRBV7-2 and TRBJ2-2, is GAGVSQSPSNKVTEKGKDVELRCDPISGHTALYWYRQSLGQGLEFLIYFQGNSAPDKSGLPSDRFSAERTGGSVSTLTIQRTQQEDSAVYLCASSLRGRLAGGGELFFGEGSRLTVL.

The chain employs TRBV29-1 and TRBJ1-1. This CDR3 has 12 residues. Germline CDR1 is SQVTM and CDR2 is ANQGSEA. The CDR3 region is CSVVRSNTEAFF.

V is TRBV10-3 and J is TRBJ2-3; lacking DNA, the TRBD2 call made by TCRdb goes unchecked. From germline, CDR1 is ENHRY and CDR2 SYGVKD. This CDR3 is built from 17 residues. CDR3 sequence: CAIRPQMGGRATDTQYF.

This chain uses TRBV3-1 with TRBJ2-3; TCRdb's D call, TRBD2, is unchecked because there is no DNA. The CDR3 runs to 15 residues. The V gene's germline CDR1 is LGHDT and CDR2 YNNKEL (reference sequence). CDR3 residues: CASSPGTTSTDTQYF.

V is TRBV10-1 and J is TRBJ2-3; no DNA is available, so the TRBD2 call from TCRdb remains unchecked. In germline, CDR1 is WNHNN, CDR2 SYGVQD (reference sequence). This CDR3 comprises 15 residues. The CDR3: CASSEIAVSTDTQYF.

This chain uses TRBV20-1 with TRBJ2-1; TCRdb's D call of TRBD2 is untestable without DNA. The germline gives CDR1 DFQATT, CDR2 SNEGSKA (reference sequence). CDR3 size: 19 residues. CDR3 amino acids: CSARNVWREGVVTYNEQFF.

The genes are TRBV6-5 and TRBJ2-7; TCRdb's D gene call, TRBD1, goes unchecked for lack of DNA. This CDR3 has 14 residues. In germline, CDR1 is MNHEY, CDR2 SVGAGI. CDR3 region: CASSSQDRGYEQYF.

The chain is built from TRBV7-8 and TRBJ2-1; TCRdb selects TRBD2, and the lack of DNA leaves this call unchecked. In germline, CDR1 is SGHVS, CDR2 FQNEAQ. This CDR3 is 16 amino acids long. The CDR3 loop reads CASNILGSAGDNEQFF.

CDR3: CASSQVTGGYSGNTIYF. V gene TRBV4-1 combines with J gene TRBJ1-3; TCRdb proposes TRBD1, but this gene call is untestable without DNA. Germline V lookup: CDR1 MGHRA, CDR2 YSYEKL. The CDR3 has 17 amino acids.

This chain connects TRBV29-1 to TRBJ2-2; the TCRdb call, TRBD1, lacks DNA for checking. Germline lookup yields CDR1 SQVTM and CDR2 ANQGSEA. The CDR3 totals 14 residues. The CDR3 sequence is CSVEDRGIPGELFF.

The rearrangement links TRBV12-3 or TRBV12-4 to TRBJ1-6. The length of the CDR3 is 15 residues. CDR3 region: CASSRGTSHNSPLHF.

The V and J genes are TRBV6-5 and TRBJ2-2. CDR1 and CDR2 from the germline V gene are MNHEY and SVGAGI. The CDR3 has 14 amino acids. CDR3 in amino acids: CASSYTTDTGELFF.

The rearrangement uses TRBV27 and TRBJ2-5; TCRdb picks TRBD1, but there is no DNA to check that call. Germline V CDR1 and CDR2: MNHEY, SMNVEV (reference sequence). This CDR3 comprises 14 residues. This CDR3 is CASSGGSNQETQYF.

The chain has TRBV11-3 and TRBJ2-5; TCRdb indicates TRBD1, and absent DNA this call remains unverified. The CDR3 covers 15 residues. Germline CDR1 and CDR2: SGHNT and YENEEA. The CDR3 loop is CASSVPVGLGETQYF.

The chain combines TRBV10-3 with TRBJ2-7; the TRBD1 assignment by TCRdb is unverifiable without DNA. The CDR3 is 15 amino acids. Germline assignment: CDR1 ENHRY and CDR2 SYGVKD. CDR3 sequence: CAISEIGQVGTGQYF.

The chain couples TRBV30 to TRBJ1-5. Germline lookup yields CDR1 GTSNPN and CDR2 SVGIG (reference sequence). This CDR3 is 13 amino acids long. The CDR3 sequence: CAWSVQTNGPQHF.

The chain employs TRBV5-4 and TRBJ2-3. The germline V gene has CDR1 SGHNT and CDR2 YYREEE (reference sequence). The CDR3 has 11 amino acids. The CDR3 loop reads CASSFFGTQYF.